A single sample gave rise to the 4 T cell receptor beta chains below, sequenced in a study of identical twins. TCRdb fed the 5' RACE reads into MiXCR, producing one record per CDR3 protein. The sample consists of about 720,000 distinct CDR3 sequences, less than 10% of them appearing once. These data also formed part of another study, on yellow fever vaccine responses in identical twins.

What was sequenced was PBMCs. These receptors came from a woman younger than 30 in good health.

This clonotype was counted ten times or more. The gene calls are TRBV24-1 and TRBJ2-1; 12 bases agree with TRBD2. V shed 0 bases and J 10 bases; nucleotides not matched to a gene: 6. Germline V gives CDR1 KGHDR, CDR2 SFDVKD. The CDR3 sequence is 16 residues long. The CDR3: CATSDLETSGRGEQFF. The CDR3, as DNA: TGTGCCACCAGTGATTTGGAGACTAGCGGGAGAGGGGAGCAGTTCTTC.

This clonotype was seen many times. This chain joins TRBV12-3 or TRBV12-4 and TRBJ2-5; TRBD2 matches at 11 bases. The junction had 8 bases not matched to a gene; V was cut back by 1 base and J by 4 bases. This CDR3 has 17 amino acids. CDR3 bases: TGTGCCAGCAGTTTAGAGCGCACTAGCGGGAGTTCAGAGACCCAGTACTTC. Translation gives CASSLERTSGSSETQYF.

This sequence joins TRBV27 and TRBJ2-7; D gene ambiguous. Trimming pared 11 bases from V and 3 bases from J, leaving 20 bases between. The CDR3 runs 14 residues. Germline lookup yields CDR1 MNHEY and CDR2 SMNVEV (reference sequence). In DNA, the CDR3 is TGTGCCTCCCGGTTGTTGGATGGGCTCTACGAGCAGTACTTC. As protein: CASRLLDGLYEQYF.

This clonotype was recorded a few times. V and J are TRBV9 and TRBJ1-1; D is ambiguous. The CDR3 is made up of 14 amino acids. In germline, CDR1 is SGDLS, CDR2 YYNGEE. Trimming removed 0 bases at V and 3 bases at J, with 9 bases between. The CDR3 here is CASSVEFWDTEAFF. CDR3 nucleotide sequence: TGTGCCAGCAGCGTAGAGTTTTGGGACACTGAAGCTTTCTTT.